Presented here are 25 T cell receptor beta chains from one specimen sequenced in a study of T cell responses to AZD1222 COVID-19 vaccine. TCRdb's copy holds only in-frame clones and misses some; the assay was immunoSEQ multiplex PCR. The sample lists almost 80,000 clones, about nine tenths occurring once. Material: peripheral blood, obtained on day 0 of AZD1222 vaccination. Source of these receptors: an adult in good health.

The chain employs TRBV7-9 and TRBJ1-3, with D possibly matching TRBD1 (6 bases). The germline V and J ends were trimmed by 6 bases and 0 bases, with 18 bases remaining between them. Germline CDR1 is SEHNR and CDR2 is FQNEAQ (reference sequence). This CDR3 has 17 residues. The CDR3 spells CASSGRTAGASGNTIYF. CDR3 bases: TGTGCCAGCAGTGGCCGAACTGCGGGGGCCTCTGGAAACACCATATATTTT.

V is TRBV5-5 and J is TRBJ2-7; D is ambiguous. This CDR3 contains 15 residues. Deletions cut 2 bases from V and 1 base from J, with 13 bases between. Germline-derived CDR1 and CDR2 are SGHKS and YYEKEE (reference sequence). Here the CDR3 reads CASSLKGYFSYEQYF. CDR3 nucleotide sequence: TGTGCCAGCAGCTTAAAGGGTTACTTTTCCTACGAGCAGTACTTC.

The CDR3 DNA is TGTGCCAGCAGCTCCCCCGGAGCACCCCTCCACTTT. Amino acids: CASSSPGAPLHF. V is TRBV14 and J is TRBJ1-6; D uncertain. The CDR3 sequence is 12 residues long. Trimming left V 5 bases short and J 11 bases short, with 10 bases between. Germline CDR1 and CDR2: SGHDN and FVKESK.

The rearrangement joins TRBV5-1 to TRBJ2-5; 11 bases line up with TRBD2. This CDR3 region has 15 residues. V lost 3 bases to trimming and J lost 1 base; unmatched junction nucleotides: 2. The germline V gene has CDR1 SGHRS and CDR2 YFSETQ. This CDR3 reads CASSYGTSGQETQYF. The CDR3 DNA is TGCGCCAGCAGCTATGGGACTAGCGGCCAAGAGACCCAGTACTTC.

This rearrangement joins TRBV2 to TRBJ2-7; 9 positions match TRBD1. Germline V gene data show CDR1 as SNHLY and CDR2 as FYNNEI. Losses at the gene ends were 4 bases for V and 2 bases for J; bases not matched to a gene: 6. The CDR3 loop spans 15 amino acids. The CDR3 region is CASSVQDRGPYEQYF. For the CDR3, the DNA is TGTGCCAGCAGTGTACAGGACAGGGGCCCCTACGAGCAGTACTTC.

This sequence joins TRBV7-9 and TRBJ1-1; no reliable D call. The V gene lost 1 base and the J gene lost 1 base, with 10 bases spanning the gap. This CDR3 has 15 residues. Germline CDR1 reads SEHNR; CDR2 reads FQNEAQ (reference sequence). CDR3 bases: TGTGCCAGCAGCTTAGTTATAGCGGGGAACACTGAAGCTTTCTTT. Residues: CASSLVIAGNTEAFF. Full variable domain (outside the CDR3, taken from reference TRBV7-9 and TRBJ1-1): DTGVSQNPRHKITKRGQNVTFRCDPISEHNRLYWYRQTLGQGPEFLTYFQNEAQLEKSRLLSDRFSAERPKGSFSTLEIQRTEQGDSAMYLCASSLVIAGNTEAFFGQGTRLTVV.

Regarding this clone: Within the sample, other DNA sequences also encode this same CDR3. The chain uses TRBV7-2 and TRBJ1-5; D possibly corresponds to TRBD1 (6 bases). The germline V gene has CDR1 SGHTA and CDR2 FQGNSA. Deletions cut 2 bases from V and 5 bases from J, with 7 bases between. This CDR3 region has 13 residues. CDR3 coding DNA: TGTGCCAGCAGCTTAAAGGGGGATCAGCCCCAGCATTTT. Amino acid sequence: CASSLKGDQPQHF.

This chain joins TRBV28 and TRBJ1-2; 8 nucleotides line up with TRBD1. This CDR3 region has 14 residues. V lost 2 bases, J lost 2 bases, and 1 base stayed unmatched. Looked up from germline, CDR1 is MDHEN and CDR2 is SYDVKM. The CDR3 reads CASSLTGGNYGYTF. In DNA form, the CDR3 reads TGTGCCAGCAGTTTAACAGGGGGAAACTATGGCTACACCTTC.

A note on this clone: One end of the junction does not line up with germline, which may come from a read error. The genes are TRBV7-3 and TRBJ2-7; 8 positions match TRBD2. CDR1 and CDR2 from the germline V gene are SGHTA and FQGTGA. CDR3 size: 15 residues. The CDR3 bases are TGTGCCAACAGCCTAGGGAGCGGGGGCCCCTACGAGCAGTACTTC. It encodes CANSLGSGGPYEQYF.

The chain is built from TRBV5-1 and TRBJ1-6; 7 bases fit TRBD1. Germline V gene data show CDR1 as SGHRS and CDR2 as YFSETQ. The CDR3 sequence is 15 residues long. Trimming removed 5 bases from V and 8 bases from J; junction bases left unmatched: 10. The CDR3 loop is CASSFGAGGHSPLHF. The DNA of the CDR3 is TGCGCCAGCAGTTTCGGGGCAGGGGGGCATTCACCCCTCCACTTT.

V usage is TRBV5-1 and J usage is TRBJ1-1, with D maybe TRBD1 (5 bases). This CDR3 contains 14 residues. The V gene's germline CDR1 is SGHRS and CDR2 YFSETQ. Deletions cut 4 bases from V and 0 bases from J, with 10 bases between. This CDR3 is CASSRAGVNTEAFF. CDR3 coding DNA: TGCGCCAGCAGCCGAGCGGGGGTGAACACTGAAGCTTTCTTT.

The CDR3 DNA is TGTGCCATCACGCGCAGTATAATTCGGGGCACCGGGGAGCTGTTTTTT. It codes for CAITRSIIRGTGELFF. The chain combines TRBV10-3 with TRBJ2-2; perhaps TRBD2 as D (5 bases). Germline assignment: CDR1 ENHRY and CDR2 SYGVKD. This CDR3 is built from 16 residues. The ends were cut back, 7 bases at V and 4 bases at J, with 19 bases in the middle.

The chain links TRBV9 to TRBJ1-5; 7 bases match TRBD1. Germline lookup yields CDR1 SGDLS and CDR2 YYNGEE. The CDR3 runs to 13 residues. Losses at the gene ends were 4 bases for V and 5 bases for J; bases not matched to a gene: 3. This CDR3 reads CASSPQGDQPQHF. DNA of the CDR3: TGTGCCAGCAGCCCTCAGGGGGATCAGCCCCAGCATTTT.

This clone was counted a single time. This chain uses TRBV3-1 (or the pseudogene TRBV3-2) with TRBJ2-1; possible D gene TRBD2, 6 bases. Trimming took off 0 bases at V and 8 bases at J, with 20 bases between the two ends. Germline CDR1 reads LGHDT; CDR2 reads YNNKEL (reference sequence). This CDR3 spans 17 amino acids. The CDR3 sequence is CASSQDQGSHPGDEQFF. The CDR3 region has the DNA TGTGCCAGCAGCCAAGATCAAGGATCTCACCCGGGGGATGAGCAGTTCTTC.

This clone was picked up one time. The chain carries TRBV28 and TRBJ1-6; the D gene is possibly TRBD1 (6 bases). From germline, CDR1 is MDHEN and CDR2 SYDVKM. V was shortened by 7 bases and J by 7 bases, with 23 bases between the two germline ends. The CDR3 contains 17 residues. In nucleotides, the CDR3 is TGTGCCAGCAAGGTCCCTCGGGGGGGGCAAGGGAATTCACCCCTCCACTTT. It encodes CASKVPRGGQGNSPLHF.

The rearrangement links TRBV3-1 (or the pseudogene TRBV3-2) to TRBJ1-3; the D is unclear. V was pared by 4 bases and J by 0 bases, with 25 bases between. The CDR3 has 20 amino acids. The V gene's germline CDR1 is LGHDT and CDR2 YNNKEL (reference sequence). CDR3 DNA sequence: TGTGCCAGCAGCCCCGAGATGGGGTTCAGGTGGTCCCTCTCTGGAAACACCATATATTTT. It is translated as CASSPEMGFRWSLSGNTIYF.

The genes are TRBV5-6 and TRBJ1-6; 7 positions agree with TRBD1. Per germline, CDR1 SGHDT and CDR2 YYEEEE. V lost 5 bases and J lost 5; bases outside the gene matches: 4. The length of the CDR3 is 14 residues. CDR3: CASRRDRNNSPLHF. The CDR3 nucleotides are TGTGCCAGCAGACGGGACAGAAATAATTCACCCCTCCACTTT. The full variable domain, with the rest looked up from reference TRBV5-6 and TRBJ1-6, is DAGVTQSPTHLIKTRGQQVTLRCSPKSGHDTVSWYQQALGQGPQFIFQYYEEEERQRGNFPDRFSGHQFPNYSSELNVNALLLGDSALYLCASRRDRNNSPLHFGNGTRLTVT.

V is TRBV3-1 (or the pseudogene TRBV3-2) and J is TRBJ2-1, with D possibly TRBD2 on 6 matching bases. Germline CDR1 reads LGHDT; CDR2 reads YNNKEL (reference sequence). The CDR3 extends over 14 amino acids. V shed 5 bases and J shed 6 bases, with 14 bases lying between them. The CDR3 DNA reads as TGTGCCAGCAGCGGTCGGGCGGGGTCCAATGAGCAGTTCTTC. Protein product: CASSGRAGSNEQFF.

The sample holds a few counts of this clone. The chain couples TRBV28 to TRBJ2-1; the match to TRBD2 covers 7 bases. CDR3 size: 16 residues. Germline V lookup: CDR1 MDHEN, CDR2 SYDVKM. Germline trimming cut 3 bases from V and 7 bases from J; bases unmatched to any gene: 12. The CDR3 sequence: CASSLSGIITGNEQFF. As DNA, the CDR3 is TGTGCCAGCAGTTTGAGCGGGATAATCACGGGGAATGAGCAGTTCTTC.

The rearrangement joins TRBV11-3 to TRBJ2-1, with D perhaps being TRBD1 or TRBD2 (5 bases each). This CDR3 region has 15 residues. V lost 5 bases and J lost 6, with 17 bases in between. Germline lookup yields CDR1 SGHNT and CDR2 YENEEA. CDR3 coding DNA: TGTGCCAGCAGCCGGGACCTCATGAATTCCAATGAGCAGTTCTTC. Translated, it gives CASSRDLMNSNEQFF.

The chain is built from TRBV5-4 and TRBJ2-1; 13 bases fit TRBD2. Per germline, CDR1 SGHNT and CDR2 YYREEE (reference sequence). V trimming: 7 bases; J trimming: 7 bases; junction bases outside the gene matches: 8. The CDR3 loop spans 15 amino acids. Here the CDR3 reads CASQGLAGEVNEQFF. For the CDR3, the DNA is TGTGCCAGCCAAGGACTAGCGGGAGAGGTGAATGAGCAGTTCTTC.

The rearrangement joins TRBV5-1 to TRBJ2-3; 8 bases are a match to TRBD2. With 10 bases clipped from V and 5 bases from J, the junction kept 9 bases outside the gene matches. CDR3 size: 13 residues. CDR1 SGHRS and CDR2 YFSETQ come from the germline V gene. DNA for the CDR3: TGCGCCTCTCGGAGCGGGGGAGTAGATACGCAGTATTTT. Protein: CASRSGGVDTQYF. The whole variable domain, filled in from reference TRBV5-1 and TRBJ2-3, reads KAGVTQTPRYLIKTRGQQVTLSCSPISGHRSVSWYQQTPGQGLQFLFEYFSETQRNKGNFPGRFSGRQFSNSRSEMNVSTLELGDSALYLCASRSGGVDTQYFGPGTRLTVL.

The V call is TRBV15, the J call TRBJ2-7; 9 bases are shared with TRBD2. The CDR3 runs 16 residues. Trimming removed 6 bases from V and 5 bases from J; junction bases left unmatched: 14. CDR1 is LNHNV and CDR2 is YYDKDF in the germline V gene (reference sequence). The CDR3 reads CATSPLGASGKNEQYF. In nucleotides, the CDR3 is TGTGCCACCAGTCCCCTTGGGGCTAGCGGGAAGAACGAGCAGTACTTC.

The chain uses TRBV18 and TRBJ1-1, with D unclear. The length of the CDR3 is 13 residues. Trimming cost V 6 bases and J 1 base, with 9 bases left between them. Per the germline V gene, CDR1 is KGHSH and CDR2 is LQKENI. The CDR3 region has the DNA TGTGCCAGCTCCCTCGGGGAGAACACTGAAGCTTTCTTT. Its protein product is CASSLGENTEAFF.

This sequence joins TRBV4-1 and TRBJ1-4, with D perhaps TRBD1 (6 bases). Trimming removed 0 bases at V and 7 bases at J, with 9 bases between. Germline CDR1 reads MGHRA; CDR2 reads YSYEKL. This CDR3 has 14 amino acids. In DNA form, the CDR3 reads TGCGCCAGCAGCCAAGATAGACAGGTTGAAAAACTGTTTTTT. This encodes CASSQDRQVEKLFF.